This is a list of T cell receptor beta chains from one sample in a study of CD8 T cells in ankylosing spondylitis. MiXCR, applied by TCRdb to the 5' RACE reads, yields one record per CDR3 protein. The sample records about 130,000 distinct CDR3 sequences, approximately 9.9% being singletons. Sequences were obtained from blood, either unsorted or a sorted T cell fraction (not recorded which). The receptor set was obtained from a male donor with ankylosing spondylitis or in good health (not recorded which). CDR3s include the opening cysteine and the closing phenylalanine or tryptophan. Each record gives: J gene, clone size, D gene, V gene, CDR3 protein, CDR3 DNA. D genes are given only for firm matches. A clone size is listed for some rows: how often the clone was seen (once, few, many), or a class if it is expanded.

J: TRBJ2-7; size: many; D: TRBD2; V: TRBV29-1; CDR3: CSVRPAGGYEQYF; DNA: TGCAGCGTCCGCCCAGCGGGAGGATACGAGCAGTACTTC
J: TRBJ2-1; size: -; D: -; V: TRBV4-1; CDR3: CASSQVVVTSYNEQFF; DNA: TGCGCCAGCAGCCAAGTGGTGGTCACCTCCTACAATGAGCAGTTCTTC
J: TRBJ2-3; size: few; D: -; V: TRBV29-1; CDR3: CSGARDTDTQYF; DNA: TGCAGCGGGGCCCGGGACACAGATACGCAGTATTTT
J: TRBJ2-1; size: many; D: -; V: TRBV20-1; CDR3: CSAEDLDSYNEQFF; DNA: TGCAGTGCTGAAGACCTTGACTCCTACAATGAGCAGTTCTTC
J: TRBJ2-4; size: -; D: -; V: TRBV7-9; CDR3: CASSLPYDGTKNIQYF; DNA: TGTGCCAGCAGCCTCCCGTATGATGGAACCAAAAACATTCAGTACTTC
J: TRBJ2-7; size: many; D: -; V: TRBV10-3; CDR3: CAIKGETNHEQYF; DNA: TGTGCCATTAAAGGGGAGACAAACCACGAGCAGTACTTC
J: TRBJ1-5; size: -; D: -; V: TRBV7-2; CDR3: CASSLRAGYNQPQHF; DNA: TGTGCCAGCAGCCTTAGGGCAGGGTACAATCAGCCCCAGCATTTT
J: TRBJ2-7; size: -; D: TRBD2; V: TRBV7-2; CDR3: CASSLDEGRARYEQYF; DNA: TGTGCCAGCAGCTTAGACGAAGGGAGGGCCCGTTACGAGCAGTACTTC
J: TRBJ2-7; size: many; D: -; V: TRBV21-1; CDR3: CASSKVGTGYEQYF; DNA: TGTGCCAGCAGCAAAGTGGGGACAGGCTACGAGCAGTACTTC
J: TRBJ1-1; size: -; D: -; V: TRBV4-3; CDR3: CASSQDPGWWTEAFF; DNA: TGCGCCAGCAGCCAAGACCCAGGGTGGTGGACTGAAGCTTTCTTT
J: TRBJ2-3; size: many; D: -; V: TRBV11-2; CDR3: CASSHNPGGADTQYF; DNA: TGTGCCAGCAGCCATAACCCTGGAGGTGCAGATACGCAGTATTTT
J: TRBJ2-3; size: many; D: TRBD2; V: TRBV6-1; CDR3: CASSEGLAGGTDTQYF; DNA: TGTGCCAGCAGTGAAGGACTAGCGGGGGGCACAGATACGCAGTATTTT